These T cell receptor beta chains were read from a single sample in a study of OX40 agonist ivuxolimab in advanced cancers. TCRdb keeps only in-frame clones here, not all; method: immunoSEQ multiplex PCR. Of about 63,000 clones listed, approximately 90% are singletons. This material consisted of CD4+ or CD8+ T cells sorted from blood, taken in a trial of the OX40 agonist ivuxolimab. Receptor source: an adult with an advanced solid tumor such as melanoma, head and neck, liver or kidney cancer. Both conserved end residues are part of each CDR3. The D gene is left open where the match is weak. Rows give clone size only sometimes, using once, few, many, or a class for an expanded clone.

clone_size	d_call	j_call	v_call	cdr3_nt	cdr3_aa
NA	NA	TRBJ2-1	TRBV15	TGTGCCACCAGCGGGGAGGAGCTAAGCTCCTACAATGAGCAGTTCTTC	CATSGEELSSYNEQFF
NA	NA	TRBJ1-1	TRBV9	TGTGCCAGCAGCGTAGCCGGAGGTGGACAAGCTTTCTTT	CASSVAGGGQAFF
NA	NA	TRBJ1-5	TRBV6-5	TGTGCCAGCAGTGTCTATCAAAGCAATCAGCCCCAGCATTTT	CASSVYQSNQPQHF
NA	NA	TRBJ2-1	TRBV2	TGTGCCAGCAGGTTGCACCCCTACAATGAGCAGTTCTTC	CASRLHPYNEQFF
NA	TRBD1	TRBJ1-2	TRBV25-1	TGTGCCAGCAGTGGGATTCTAAGACAGGGTTTCTATGGCTACACCTTC	CASSGILRQGFYGYTF
NA	TRBD2	TRBJ2-2	TRBV7-3	TGTGCCAGCAGCCAACGGGCCGGGACTAGCGGCACCGGGGAGCTGTTTTTT	CASSQRAGTSGTGELFF
NA	TRBD2	TRBJ2-2	TRBV9	TGTGCCAGCAGCGTAGCTCCGAGGACTAGCGGGGGGGCCGTCTCCGGGGAGCTGTTTTTT	CASSVAPRTSGGAVSGELFF
NA	NA	TRBJ2-1	TRBV27	TGTGCCAGCAGTTTAGGTGTCGGGCAGACCTACAATGAGCAGTTCTTC	CASSLGVGQTYNEQFF
once	NA	TRBJ2-3	TRBV28	TGTGCCAGCACCGCACTAGGAGGGGTTGGGGCAGATACGCAGTATTTT	CASTALGGVGADTQYF
NA	TRBD1	TRBJ2-7	TRBV7-9	TGTGCCAGCAGCGGAGAAACAGGGGCCCCCTACGAGCAGTACTTC	CASSGETGAPYEQYF
NA	TRBD2	TRBJ2-1	TRBV5-6	TGTGCCAGCAGCTTTATTCCGGGAGGCTCCTACAATGAGCAGTTCTTC	CASSFIPGGSYNEQFF
NA	NA	TRBJ2-1	TRBV11-3	TGTGCCAGCAGCTTAGATCGTAAGGGAAAGAGTTACAATGAGCAGTTCTTC	CASSLDRKGKSYNEQFF
NA	NA	TRBJ2-1	TRBV27	TGTGCCAGCAGTTTTGGGACTGCAGTCAATGAGCAGTTCTTC	CASSFGTAVNEQFF
NA	NA	TRBJ1-1	TRBV30	TGTGCCTGGAGTGTGGCGGTAGGGGGGAACACTGAAGCTTTCTTT	CAWSVAVGGNTEAFF
NA	NA	TRBJ1-2	TRBV10-3	TGTGCCATCCTTCAGGGGAGCTATGGCTACACCTTC	CAILQGSYGYTF
NA	NA	TRBJ2-2	TRBV19	TGTGCCAGTAGTAAAGGGGAAGGGACCGGGGAGCTGTTTTTT	CASSKGEGTGELFF
NA	NA	TRBJ2-7	TRBV5-5	TGTGCCAGCAGCTTGGCCTCATCGAGGTTCTACGAGCAGTACTTC	CASSLASSRFYEQYF
NA	NA	TRBJ2-2	TRBV13	TGTGCCAGCAGCCCCCAACAGGGCCCCACCGGGGAGCTGTTTTTT	CASSPQQGPTGELFF
NA	NA	TRBJ2-1	TRBV19	TGTGCCAGTAGTATAGATGCTCGGGCCTATACCGCCTACAATGAGCAGTTCTTC	CASSIDARAYTAYNEQFF
few	NA	TRBJ1-4	TRBV15	TGTGCCACCAGCAGAGATCTTAGTTTGGGGGGACCTAATGAAAAACTGTTTTTT	CATSRDLSLGGPNEKLFF
NA	NA	TRBJ2-7	TRBV5-5	TGTGCCAGCAGCTGGGGGACTGGCGACGAGCAGTACTTC	CASSWGTGDEQYF
once	NA	TRBJ1-3	TRBV6-1	TGTGCCAGCAGTGACAGTGAGTCCTCTGGAAACACCATATATTTT	CASSDSESSGNTIYF